The 8 T cell receptor beta chains in this list originate from one sample, sequenced in a study of beta chain features in type 1 diabetes. Expressed TCRB transcripts were sequenced because the entire RNA isolate underwent reverse transcription. The method was immunoSEQ multiplex PCR; TCRdb's version includes in-frame clones alone and lacks a portion of them. The table lists about 230,000 clones, more than 9% of them singletons. The material sequenced was naive CD4+ T cells from blood. These receptor sequences come from a woman aged 18 to 35 in good health.

This chain links TRBV9 with TRBJ2-5; 7 bases map to TRBD1. The DNA end is a closer match to TRBJ2-7, so the J assignment may be wrong. Looked up from germline, CDR1 is SGDLS and CDR2 is YYNGEE. This CDR3 spans 14 amino acids. The CDR3: CASSARQGPYEQYF. CDR3 DNA sequence: TGTGCCAGCAGCGCGAGACAGGGTCCCTACGAGCAGTACTTC.

This sequence joins TRBV30 and TRBJ2-7; tentative D call: TRBD2 (5 bases). CDR1 and CDR2 from the germline V gene are GTSNPN and SVGIG (reference sequence). The CDR3 runs to 17 residues. V was pared by 0 bases and J by 2 bases, with 20 bases between. The chain's CDR3 is CAWSVRLGVGSPYEQYF. The CDR3 DNA reads TGTGCCTGGAGTGTACGATTGGGAGTGGGATCACCCTACGAGCAGTACTTC.

The gene calls are TRBV5-1 and TRBJ2-1; 13 bases match TRBD2. CDR3 length equals 16 residues. V lost 5 bases and J lost 5; bases outside the gene matches: 7. Germline values: CDR1 SGHRS, CDR2 YFSETQ. The CDR3: CASRPRTSGSHNEQFF. Written as DNA, the CDR3 is TGCGCCAGCAGACCCAGGACTAGCGGGAGTCACAATGAGCAGTTCTTC.

V and J are TRBV7-9 and TRBJ1-1, with 9 bases identical to TRBD1. Germline assignment: CDR1 SEHNR and CDR2 FQNEAQ (reference sequence). This CDR3 comprises 17 residues. V trimming: 5 bases; J trimming: 0 bases; junction bases outside the gene matches: 10. CDR3 region: CASSPAQGAGMNTEAFF. The CDR3 DNA is TGTGCCAGCAGCCCTGCACAGGGGGCCGGGATGAACACTGAAGCTTTCTTT.

Notes on this clone: The CDR3 carries no conserved terminal phenylalanine or tryptophan, so it likely arises from a read error. V is TRBV5-1 and J is TRBJ2-7; 11 bases map to TRBD1. The junction had 5 bases not matched to a gene; V was cut back by 4 bases and J by 2 bases. CDR1 is SGHRS and CDR2 is YFSETQ in the germline V gene. There are 15 residues in the CDR3. CDR3 sequence reads: CASSVGQGGTYEQYS. Written as DNA, the CDR3 is TGCGCCAGCAGCGTGGGACAGGGGGGAACCTACGAGCAGTACTCC.

The rearrangement joins TRBV6-5 to TRBJ2-5; D remains unclear. The end of the DNA aligns better with TRBJ2-7, so the J call may be wrong. Germline V gene sequence: CDR1 MNHEY, CDR2 SVGAGI. The CDR3 contains 16 residues. The chain's CDR3 is CASSYSINSLFYEQYF. The CDR3 DNA follows: TGTGCCAGCAGTTACTCGATAAATTCACTTTTCTACGAGCAGTACTTC.

The rearrangement joins TRBV19 to TRBJ2-5; 8 nucleotides line up with TRBD1. V shed 7 bases and J 5 bases; nucleotides not matched to a gene: 9. Germline lookup yields CDR1 LNHDA and CDR2 SQIVND (reference sequence). The CDR3 contains 14 residues. The CDR3 loop is CASTSTTGDETQYF. The CDR3 nucleotides are TGTGCCAGTACCAGTACGACAGGGGATGAGACCCAGTACTTC.

This chain links TRBV4-2 with TRBJ2-2, with D maybe TRBD1 (5 bases). The CDR3 is 13 amino acids. From germline, CDR1 is LGHNA and CDR2 YNFKEQ. V lost 0 bases to trimming and J lost 8 bases, with 7 bases between them. The CDR3: CASSQDGAGELFF. The CDR3 DNA reads TGTGCCAGCAGCCAAGATGGGGCTGGGGAGCTGTTTTTT.